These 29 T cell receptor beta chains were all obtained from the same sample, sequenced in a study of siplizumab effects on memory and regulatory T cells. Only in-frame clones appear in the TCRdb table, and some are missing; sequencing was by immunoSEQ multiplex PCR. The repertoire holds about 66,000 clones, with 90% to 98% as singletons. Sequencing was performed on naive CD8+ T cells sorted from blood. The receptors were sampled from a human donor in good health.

CDR3 nucleotide sequence: TGTGCCAGCAGCTTAGTCCACAGGGGGCGAAACAATGAGCAGTTCTTC. Translating gives CASSLVHRGRNNEQFF. V gene TRBV7-2 combines with J gene TRBJ2-1; 9 bases map to TRBD1. Looked up from germline, CDR1 is SGHTA and CDR2 is FQGNSA. V lost 1 base to trimming and J lost 5 bases; unmatched junction nucleotides: 6. CDR3 size: 16 residues.

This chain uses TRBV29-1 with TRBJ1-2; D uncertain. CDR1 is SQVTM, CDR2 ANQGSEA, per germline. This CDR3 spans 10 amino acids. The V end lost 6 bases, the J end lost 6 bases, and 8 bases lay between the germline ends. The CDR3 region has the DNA TGCAGCGTCCCTTCGGATGGCTACACCTTC. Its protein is CSVPSDGYTF.

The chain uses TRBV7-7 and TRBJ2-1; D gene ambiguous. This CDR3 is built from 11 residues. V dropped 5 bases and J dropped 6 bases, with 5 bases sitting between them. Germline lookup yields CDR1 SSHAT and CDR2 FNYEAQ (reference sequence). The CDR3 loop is CASSDSNEQFF. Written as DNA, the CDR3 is TGTGCCAGCAGCGATTCCAATGAGCAGTTCTTC.

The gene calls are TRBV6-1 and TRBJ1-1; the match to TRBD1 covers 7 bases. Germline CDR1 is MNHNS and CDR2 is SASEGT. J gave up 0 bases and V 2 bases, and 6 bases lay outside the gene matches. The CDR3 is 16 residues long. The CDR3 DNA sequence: TGTGCCAGCAGTGAAATTCGACAGGGCCTGAACACTGAAGCTTTCTTT. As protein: CASSEIRQGLNTEAFF.

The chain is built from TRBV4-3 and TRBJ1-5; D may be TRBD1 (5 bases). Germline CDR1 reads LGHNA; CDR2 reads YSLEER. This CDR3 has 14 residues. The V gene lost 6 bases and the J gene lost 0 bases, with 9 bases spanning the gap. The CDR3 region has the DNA TGCGCCAGCAGTCCGGGGGATAGCAATCAGCCCCAGCATTTT. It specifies CASSPGDSNQPQHF.

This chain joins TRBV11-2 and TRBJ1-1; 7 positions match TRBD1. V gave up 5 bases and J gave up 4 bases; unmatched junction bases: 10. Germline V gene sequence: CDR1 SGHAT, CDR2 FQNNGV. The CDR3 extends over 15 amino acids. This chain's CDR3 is CASSAMTGQGTEAFF. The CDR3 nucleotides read TGTGCCAGCAGCGCCATGACAGGGCAAGGCACTGAAGCTTTCTTT. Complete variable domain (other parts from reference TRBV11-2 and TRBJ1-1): EAGVAQSPRYKIIEKRQSVAFWCNPISGHATLYWYQQILGQGPKLLIQFQNNGVVDDSQLPKDRFSAERLKGVDSTLKIQPAKLEDSAVYLCASSAMTGQGTEAFFGQGTRLTVV.

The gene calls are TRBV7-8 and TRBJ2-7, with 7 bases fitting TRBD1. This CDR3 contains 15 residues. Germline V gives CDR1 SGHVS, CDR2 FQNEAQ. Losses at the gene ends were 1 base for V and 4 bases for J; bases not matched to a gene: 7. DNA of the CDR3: TGTGCCAGCAGCTTAGAGGGACAGACCCTATACGAGCAGTACTTC. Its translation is CASSLEGQTLYEQYF. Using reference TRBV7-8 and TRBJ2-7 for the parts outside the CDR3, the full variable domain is GAGVSQSPRYKVAKRGQDVALRCDPISGHVSLFWYQQALGQGPEFLTYFQNEAQLDKSGLPSDRFFAERPEGSVSTLKIQRTQQEDSAVYLCASSLEGQTLYEQYFGPGTRLTVT.

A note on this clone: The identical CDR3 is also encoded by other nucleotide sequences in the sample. The CDR3 nucleotides are TGTGCCAGCAGCCTGGGGGACCTAAACTATGGCTACACCTTC. Protein: CASSLGDLNYGYTF. The chain carries TRBV5-4 and TRBJ1-2, with D maybe TRBD1 (5 bases). This CDR3 is built from 14 residues. V shed 4 bases and J shed 2 bases, with 12 bases lying between them. Germline V gene data show CDR1 as SGHNT and CDR2 as YYREEE (reference sequence).

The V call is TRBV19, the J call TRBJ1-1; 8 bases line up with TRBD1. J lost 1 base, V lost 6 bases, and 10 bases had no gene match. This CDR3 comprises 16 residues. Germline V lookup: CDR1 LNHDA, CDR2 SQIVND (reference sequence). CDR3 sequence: CASSPRGDRPNTEAFF. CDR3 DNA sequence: TGTGCCAGTAGCCCTAGAGGGGACAGGCCGAACACTGAAGCTTTCTTT.

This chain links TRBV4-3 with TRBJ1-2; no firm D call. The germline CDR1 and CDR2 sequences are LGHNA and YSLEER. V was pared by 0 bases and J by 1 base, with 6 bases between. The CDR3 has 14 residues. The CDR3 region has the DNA TGCGCCAGCAGCCAAGATAGGATTAACTATGGCTACACCTTC. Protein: CASSQDRINYGYTF.

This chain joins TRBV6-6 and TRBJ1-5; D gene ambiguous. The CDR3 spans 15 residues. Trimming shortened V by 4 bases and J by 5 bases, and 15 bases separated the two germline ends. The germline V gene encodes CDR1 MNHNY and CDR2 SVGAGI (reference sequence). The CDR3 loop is CASSFEGTWDQPQHF. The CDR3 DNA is TGTGCCAGCAGTTTTGAGGGAACGTGGGATCAGCCCCAGCATTTT.

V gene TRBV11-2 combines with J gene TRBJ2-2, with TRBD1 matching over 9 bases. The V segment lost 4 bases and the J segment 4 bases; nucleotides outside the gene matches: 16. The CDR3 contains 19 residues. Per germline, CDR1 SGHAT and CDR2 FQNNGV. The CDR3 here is CASSSDLGQGVRFTGELFF. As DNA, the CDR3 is TGTGCCAGCAGCTCTGACCTGGGACAGGGAGTCCGTTTCACCGGGGAGCTGTTTTTT.

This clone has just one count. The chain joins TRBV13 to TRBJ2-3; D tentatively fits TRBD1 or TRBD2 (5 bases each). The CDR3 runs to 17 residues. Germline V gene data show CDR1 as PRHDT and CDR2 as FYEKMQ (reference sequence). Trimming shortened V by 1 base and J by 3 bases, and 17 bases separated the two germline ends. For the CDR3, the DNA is TGTGCCAGCAGCTTAGCTTCCGGCGGCAGGGAGACAGATACGCAGTATTTT. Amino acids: CASSLASGGRETDTQYF.

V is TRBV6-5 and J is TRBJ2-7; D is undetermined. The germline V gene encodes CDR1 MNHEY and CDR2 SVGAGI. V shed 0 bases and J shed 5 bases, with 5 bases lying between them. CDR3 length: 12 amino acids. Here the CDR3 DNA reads TGTGCCAGCAGTTACTCAAACCACGAGCAGTACTTC. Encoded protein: CASSYSNHEQYF.

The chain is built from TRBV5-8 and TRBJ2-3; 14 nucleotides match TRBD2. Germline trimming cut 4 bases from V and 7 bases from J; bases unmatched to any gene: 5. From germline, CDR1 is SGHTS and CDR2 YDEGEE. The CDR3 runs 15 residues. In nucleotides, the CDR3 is TGTGCCAGCAGCAAGGGACTAGCGGGGGCCTATACGCAGTATTTT. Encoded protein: CASSKGLAGAYTQYF.

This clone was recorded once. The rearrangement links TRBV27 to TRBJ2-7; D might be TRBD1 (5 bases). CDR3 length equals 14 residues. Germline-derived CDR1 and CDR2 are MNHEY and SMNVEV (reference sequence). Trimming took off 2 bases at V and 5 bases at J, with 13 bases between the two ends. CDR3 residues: CASSLVSGFHEQYF. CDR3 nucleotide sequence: TGTGCCAGCAGTTTAGTGTCAGGGTTTCACGAGCAGTACTTC.

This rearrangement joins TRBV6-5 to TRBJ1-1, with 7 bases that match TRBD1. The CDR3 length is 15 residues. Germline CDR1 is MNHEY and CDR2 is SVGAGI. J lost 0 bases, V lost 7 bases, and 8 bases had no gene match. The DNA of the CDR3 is TGTGCCAGCACCCCGACAGGGCTCCTGAACACTGAAGCTTTCTTT. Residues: CASTPTGLLNTEAFF.

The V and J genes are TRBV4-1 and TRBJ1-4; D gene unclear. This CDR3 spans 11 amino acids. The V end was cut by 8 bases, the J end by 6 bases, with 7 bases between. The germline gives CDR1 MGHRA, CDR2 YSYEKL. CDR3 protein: CASAGDEKLFF. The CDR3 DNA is TGCGCCAGCGCCGGGGATGAAAAACTGTTTTTT.

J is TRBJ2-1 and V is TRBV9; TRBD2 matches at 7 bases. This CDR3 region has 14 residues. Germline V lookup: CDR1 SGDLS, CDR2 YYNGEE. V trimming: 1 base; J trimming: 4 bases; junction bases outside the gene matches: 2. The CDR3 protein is CASSVSGVYNEQFF. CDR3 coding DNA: TGTGCCAGCAGCGTAAGCGGGGTTTACAATGAGCAGTTCTTC.

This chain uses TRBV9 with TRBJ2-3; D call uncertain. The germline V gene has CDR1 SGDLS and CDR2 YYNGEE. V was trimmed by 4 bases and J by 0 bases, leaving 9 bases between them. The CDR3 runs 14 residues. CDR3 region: CASSIEGSTDTQYF. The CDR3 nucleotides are TGTGCCAGCAGCATCGAAGGAAGCACAGATACGCAGTATTTT. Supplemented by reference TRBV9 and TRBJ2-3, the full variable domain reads DSGVTQTPKHLITATGQRVTLRCSPRSGDLSVYWYQQSLDQGLQFLIQYYNGEERAKGNILERFSAQQFPDLHSELNLSSLELGDSALYFCASSIEGSTDTQYFGPGTRLTVL.

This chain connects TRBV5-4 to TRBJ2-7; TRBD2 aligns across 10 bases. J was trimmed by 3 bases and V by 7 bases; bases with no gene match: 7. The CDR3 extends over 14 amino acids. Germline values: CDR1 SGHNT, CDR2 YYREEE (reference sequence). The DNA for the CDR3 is TGTGCCAGCCAAGCGGCTAGCGGGGGCTACGAGCAGTACTTC. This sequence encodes CASQAASGGYEQYF. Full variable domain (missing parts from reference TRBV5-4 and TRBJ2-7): ETGVTQSPTHLIKTRGQQVTLRCSSQSGHNTVSWYQQALGQGPQFIFQYYREEENGRGNFPPRFSGLQFPNYSSELNVNALELDDSALYLCASQAASGGYEQYFGPGTRLTVT.

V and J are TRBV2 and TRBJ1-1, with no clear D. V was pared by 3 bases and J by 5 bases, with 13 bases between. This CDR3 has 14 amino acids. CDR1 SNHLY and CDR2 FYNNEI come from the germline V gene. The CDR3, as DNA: TGTGCCAGCAGTGATGGGAGGGTGGCAACTGAAGCTTTCTTT. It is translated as CASSDGRVATEAFF. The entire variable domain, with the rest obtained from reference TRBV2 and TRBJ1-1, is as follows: EPEVTQTPSHQVTQMGQEVILRCVPISNHLYFYWYRQILGQKVEFLVSFYNNEISEKSEIFDDQFSVERPDGSNFTLKIRSTKLEDSAMYFCASSDGRVATEAFFGQGTRLTVV.

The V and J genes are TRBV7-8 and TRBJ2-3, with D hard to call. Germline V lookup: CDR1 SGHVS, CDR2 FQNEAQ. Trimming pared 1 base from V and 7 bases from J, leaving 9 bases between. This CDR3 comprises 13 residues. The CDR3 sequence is CASSLGLGNTQYF. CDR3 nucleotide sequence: TGTGCCAGCAGCTTAGGACTTGGGAATACGCAGTATTTT.

Written as DNA, the CDR3 is TGCGCCAGCAGCCAAGGAGGATTGGGGGGCTACGAGCAGTACTTC. It codes for CASSQGGLGGYEQYF. The chain has TRBV4-1 and TRBJ2-7; a possible D gene is TRBD2 (6 bases). The CDR3 runs to 15 residues. The germline V gene encodes CDR1 MGHRA and CDR2 YSYEKL. V dropped 1 base and J dropped 3 bases, with 13 bases sitting between them.

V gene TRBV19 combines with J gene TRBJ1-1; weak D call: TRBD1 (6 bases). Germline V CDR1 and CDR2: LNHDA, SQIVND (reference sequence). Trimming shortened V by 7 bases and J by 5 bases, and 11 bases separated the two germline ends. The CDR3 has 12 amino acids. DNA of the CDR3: TGTGCCAGTAACGTGGGGGCGACTGAAGCTTTCTTT. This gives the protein CASNVGATEAFF.

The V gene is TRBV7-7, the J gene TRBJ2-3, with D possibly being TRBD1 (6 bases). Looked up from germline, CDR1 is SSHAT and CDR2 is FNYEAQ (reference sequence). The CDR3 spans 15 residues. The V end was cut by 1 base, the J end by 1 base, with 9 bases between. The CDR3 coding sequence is TGTGCCAGCAGCTTAGGGGACACTGGCACAGATACGCAGTATTTT. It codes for CASSLGDTGTDTQYF.

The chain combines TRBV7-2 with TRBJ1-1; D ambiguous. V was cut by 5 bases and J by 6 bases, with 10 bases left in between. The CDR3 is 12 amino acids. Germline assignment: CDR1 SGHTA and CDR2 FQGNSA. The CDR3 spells CASSLSYSEAFF. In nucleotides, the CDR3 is TGTGCCAGCAGCCTCTCCTATTCTGAAGCTTTCTTT.

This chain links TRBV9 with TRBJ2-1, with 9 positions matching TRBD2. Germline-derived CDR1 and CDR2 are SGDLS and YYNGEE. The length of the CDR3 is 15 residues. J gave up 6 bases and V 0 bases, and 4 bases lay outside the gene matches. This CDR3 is CASSVGGGASNEQFF. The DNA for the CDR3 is TGTGCCAGCAGCGTAGGCGGGGGGGCGAGCAATGAGCAGTTCTTC.

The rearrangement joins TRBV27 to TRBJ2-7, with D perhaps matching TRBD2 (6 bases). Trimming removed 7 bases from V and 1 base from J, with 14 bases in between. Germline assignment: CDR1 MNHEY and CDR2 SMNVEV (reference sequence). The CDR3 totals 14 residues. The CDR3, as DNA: TGTGCCAGCAAAGAGGTAGCGGATTCCTACGAGCAGTACTTC. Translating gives CASKEVADSYEQYF.